A selection of T cell receptor beta chains follows, all from one sample in a study of cytomegalovirus exposure and HLA in healthy donors. Sequencing used immunoSEQ multiplex PCR; TCRdb keeps in-frame clones, though not all of them. Among approximately 260,000 clones listed, roughly 81% were seen once. Sequences were obtained from PBMCs. The source is a woman in her thirties or forties in good health and CMV-seropositive. CDR3s include the opening cysteine and the closing phenylalanine or tryptophan. Each record gives: V gene, J gene, clone size, D gene, CDR3 protein, CDR3 DNA. D genes are given only for firm matches. Clone sizes are given selectively: once, few, many, or a class where the clone is expanded.

TRBV21-1	TRBJ1-2	few	.	CASSPQVGLSYGYTF	TGTGCCAGCAGCCCACAAGTGGGACTCAGCTATGGCTACACCTTC
TRBV9	TRBJ2-2	.	.	CASSVVGSNTGELFF	TGTGCCAGCAGCGTAGTGGGCAGCAACACCGGGGAGCTGTTTTTT
TRBV7-9	TRBJ2-1	.	.	CASSPNQRSSYNEQFF	TGTGCCAGCAGCCCTAACCAGCGGAGCTCCTACAATGAGCAGTTCTTC
TRBV5-1	TRBJ1-1	few	.	CASSLVGTEAFF	TGCGCCAGCAGCTTGGTCGGGACTGAAGCTTTCTTT
TRBV6-5	TRBJ2-7	.	TRBD2	CASSYGSGGAYEQYF	TGTGCCAGCAGTTACGGGTCGGGGGGGGCCTACGAGCAGTACTTC
TRBV9	TRBJ1-4	.	TRBD1	CASSGQGWSNEKLFF	TGTGCCAGCAGCGGACAGGGGTGGAGCAATGAAAAACTGTTTTTT
TRBV30	TRBJ2-7	.	.	CAWSATGPYEQYF	TGTGCCTGGAGTGCGACAGGACCCTACGAGCAGTACTTC
TRBV5-1	TRBJ2-2	once	TRBD1	CASSQGTGWTGELFF	TGCGCCAGCAGCCAAGGGACAGGGTGGACCGGGGAGCTGTTTTTT
TRBV30	TRBJ2-1	once	.	CAWNSGLKDEQFF	TGTGCCTGGAACAGCGGCCTTAAGGATGAGCAGTTCTTC
TRBV11-3	TRBJ2-5	.	.	CASSIGEAGQETQYF	TGTGCCAGCAGCATAGGGGAGGCAGGGCAAGAGACCCAGTACTTC
TRBV9	TRBJ1-2	few	TRBD1	CASSVLPGGNYGYTF	TGTGCCAGCAGCGTTTTACCAGGGGGCAACTATGGCTACACCTTC
TRBV18	TRBJ2-7	.	.	CASSPEDSPTYEQYF	TGTGCCAGCTCACCCGAGGACAGCCCAACCTACGAGCAGTACTTC
TRBV7-3	TRBJ2-6	.	TRBD2	CATKPGLAGTGANVLTF	TGTGCCACAAAACCGGGACTAGCGGGAACTGGGGCCAACGTCCTGACTTTC
TRBV4-3	TRBJ1-1	.	TRBD1	CASSQDKGGNTEAFF	TGCGCCAGCAGCCAAGATAAAGGGGGCAACACTGAAGCTTTCTTT
TRBV5-4	TRBJ1-1	.	.	CASSFGQQNTEAFF	TGTGCCAGCAGCTTCGGACAGCAGAACACTGAAGCTTTCTTT
TRBV19	TRBJ2-3	.	.	CASSTLPGTDTQYF	TGTGCCAGTAGCACCCTGCCGGGCACAGATACGCAGTATTTT
TRBV30	TRBJ2-1	.	.	CAWNSRAGEQFF	TGTGCCTGGAATTCCCGGGCGGGGGAGCAGTTCTTC
TRBV18	TRBJ1-1	once	TRBD1	CASSPQEGGSSTEAFF	TGTGCCAGCTCACCACAAGAAGGGGGCTCGAGCACTGAAGCTTTCTTT
TRBV27	TRBJ2-7	.	TRBD2	CASRLGGSGYEQYF	TGTGCCAGCAGATTGGGAGGGAGTGGCTACGAGCAGTACTTC
TRBV6-7	TRBJ2-1	.	.	CASSYVDEQFF	TGTGCCAGCAGTTACGTCGATGAGCAGTTCTTC
TRBV7-8	TRBJ2-5	.	TRBD2	CASSLRLAGVETQYF	TGTGCCAGCAGCCTTAGACTAGCGGGGGTAGAGACCCAGTACTTC
TRBV5-1	TRBJ1-2	.	TRBD1	CASSLGTGINYGYTF	TGCGCCAGCAGCTTGGGGACAGGGATCAACTATGGCTACACCTTC
TRBV2	TRBJ1-5	.	.	CVSSSTETVNQPQHF	TGTGTCAGCAGTTCTACAGAGACCGTCAATCAGCCCCAGCATTTT
TRBV30	TRBJ2-2	.	.	CAWLRGWQSNTGELFF	TGTGCCTGGCTCCGAGGGTGGCAGTCGAACACCGGGGAGCTGTTTTTT
TRBV4-3	TRBJ1-1	.	.	CASGQQMNTEAFF	TGCGCCAGCGGACAGCAAATGAACACTGAAGCTTTCTTT
TRBV13	TRBJ1-1	.	.	CASSLGGGNTEAFF	TGTGCCAGCAGCTTAGGGGGGGGGAACACTGAAGCTTTCTTT
TRBV5-1	TRBJ2-2	.	TRBD2	CASSFPTSGRSQGTGELFF	TGCGCCAGCAGCTTCCCAACTAGCGGGAGGTCCCAAGGCACCGGGGAGCTGTTTTTT
TRBV6-1	TRBJ2-7	.	TRBD1	CASSNPDRVLEQYF	TGTGCCAGCAGTAATCCCGACAGGGTCCTCGAGCAGTACTTC
TRBV6-1	TRBJ2-6	.	TRBD1	CASSEVGQSSSGANVLTF	TGTGCCAGCAGTGAAGTGGGACAGAGTAGCTCTGGGGCCAACGTCCTGACTTTC
TRBV18	TRBJ2-7	once	TRBD1	CASSSRQGFSYEQYF	TGTGCCAGCTCATCGAGACAGGGCTTCTCCTACGAGCAGTACTTC
TRBV21-1	TRBJ1-5	.	.	CASTLSGGQPQHF	TGTGCCAGCACTTTAAGCGGGGGTCAGCCCCAGCATTTT